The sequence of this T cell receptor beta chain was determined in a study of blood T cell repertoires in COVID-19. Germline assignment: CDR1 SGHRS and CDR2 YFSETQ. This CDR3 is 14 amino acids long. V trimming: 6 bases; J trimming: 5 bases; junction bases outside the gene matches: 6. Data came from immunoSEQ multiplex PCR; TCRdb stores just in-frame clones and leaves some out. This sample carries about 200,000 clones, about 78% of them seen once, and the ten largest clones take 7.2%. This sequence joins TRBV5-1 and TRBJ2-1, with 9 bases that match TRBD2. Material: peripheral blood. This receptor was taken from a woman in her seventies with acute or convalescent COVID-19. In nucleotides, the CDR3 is TGCGCCAGCATGGAGACTAGCGGCAACAATGAGCAGTTCTTC. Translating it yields CASMETSGNNEQFF. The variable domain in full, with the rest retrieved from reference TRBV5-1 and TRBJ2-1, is KAGVTQTPRYLIKTRGQQVTLSCSPISGHRSVSWYQQTPGQGLQFLFEYFSETQRNKGNFPGRFSGRQFSNSRSEMNVSTLELGDSALYLCASMETSGNNEQFFGPGTRLTVL.